The rows below give T cell receptor beta chains drawn from one sample of a study of blood T cell repertoires in COVID-19. Assay: immunoSEQ multiplex PCR; the TCRdb copy retains only in-frame clones and omits some. Among a few hundred thousand clones listed, roughly 88% were seen once. Sequenced material: peripheral blood. These receptor sequences come from a woman in her 30s who had recovered from COVID-19. Each CDR3 is given with its conserved first and last residue. A D gene is named only where the DNA matches it firmly. Clone size is shown for a subset of rows, as once, few, many or a class of expanded clone.

clone size	V gene	J gene	CDR3 length	D gene	CDR3 protein	CDR3 DNA
-	TRBV2	TRBJ1-3	19	TRBD1	CASSESPLQGPYSGNTIYF	TGTGCCAGCAGTGAATCCCCATTACAGGGGCCCTACTCTGGAAACACCATATATTTT
-	TRBV4-2	TRBJ1-3	17	TRBD1	CASSLEGSGGFGNTIYF	TGTGCCAGCAGCCTTGAGGGGTCAGGGGGATTTGGAAACACCATATATTTT
-	TRBV14	TRBJ2-5	13	-	CASSQWTAETQYF	TGTGCCAGCAGCCAATGGACAGCGGAGACCCAGTACTTC
once	TRBV28	TRBJ1-1	14	-	CASSAWEGNTEAFF	TGTGCCAGCAGTGCGTGGGAGGGGAACACTGAAGCTTTCTTT
-	TRBV3-1/TRBV3-2	TRBJ2-5	16	-	CASSQDSGPWEETQYF	TGTGCCAGCAGCCAAGATTCTGGCCCCTGGGAGGAGACCCAGTACTTC
few	TRBV29-1	TRBJ1-1	13	-	CSVGPPGNTEAFF	TGCAGCGTTGGACCCCCGGGTAACACTGAAGCTTTCTTT
-	TRBV27	TRBJ1-1	15	TRBD1	CARRTWDRTNTEAFF	TGTGCCAGGCGGACCTGGGACAGGACCAACACTGAAGCTTTCTTT
-	TRBV10-3	TRBJ1-2	16	-	CAISEGPGISNYGYTF	TGTGCCATCAGTGAGGGTCCGGGAATCTCTAACTATGGCTACACCTTC
once	TRBV11-3	TRBJ2-2	15	-	CASSTDKTNTGELFF	TGTGCCAGCAGCACGGACAAAACGAACACCGGGGAGCTGTTTTTT
-	TRBV12-3/TRBV12-4	TRBJ1-6	11	-	CASSSRGNLHF	TGTGCCAGCAGTTCCCGGGGGAACCTCCACTTT
-	TRBV7-2	TRBJ1-1	14	-	CASRRLQGSDEAFF	TGTGCCAGCAGGCGCCTACAGGGTTCAGATGAAGCTTTCTTT
-	TRBV5-1	TRBJ1-1	14	-	CASSPVGGNTEAFF	TGCGCCAGCAGTCCAGTTGGAGGGAACACTGAAGCTTTCTTT
once	TRBV7-9	TRBJ1-5	14	-	CASSLPGIMQPQHF	TGTGCCAGCAGCTTACCGGGGATAATGCAGCCCCAGCATTTT
-	TRBV4-1	TRBJ2-1	18	TRBD2	CASSQVPGGTSGVGEQFF	TGCGCCAGCAGCCAAGTTCCTGGTGGGACTAGCGGGGTCGGAGAGCAGTTCTTC
-	TRBV5-6	TRBJ1-2	13	-	CASSLRTVRGYTF	TGTGCCAGCAGCCTTCGGACAGTACGTGGCTACACCTTC
-	TRBV11-2	TRBJ2-7	13	TRBD1	CASSFGTGIEQYF	TGTGCCAGCAGCTTTGGGACAGGGATCGAGCAGTACTTC
-	TRBV28	TRBJ1-2	15	TRBD1	CASRRQGLLDYGYTF	TGTGCCAGCAGGCGACAGGGGCTTCTTGACTATGGCTACACCTTC
few	TRBV7-9	TRBJ1-5	16	TRBD1	CASSLARTGQGQPQHF	TGTGCCAGCAGCTTAGCTCGGACAGGGCAAGGGCAGCCCCAGCATTTT
once	TRBV6-5	TRBJ1-5	14	-	CASSYSTGDQPQHF	TGTGCCAGCAGTTACTCGACAGGAGATCAGCCCCAGCATTTT
-	TRBV7-2	TRBJ2-1	16	TRBD2	CASSLGGEGSYNEQFF	TGTGCCAGCAGCTTGGGTGGGGAGGGTTCCTACAATGAGCAGTTCTTC
-	TRBV5-4	TRBJ2-5	18	-	CASSFYVRGLGGQETQYF	TGTGCCAGCAGCTTTTATGTAAGGGGCTTAGGAGGGCAAGAGACCCAGTACTTC
-	TRBV9	TRBJ1-5	18	TRBD1	CASSPPGQVLGSNQPQHF	TGTGCCAGCAGCCCACCGGGACAGGTCCTCGGGAGCAATCAGCCCCAGCATTTT
-	TRBV27	TRBJ1-1	15	-	CASSFSGASNTEAFF	TGTGCCAGCAGTTTTTCAGGGGCGAGCAACACTGAAGCTTTCTTT
few	TRBV5-1	TRBJ1-6	14	TRBD1	CASSLADRGSPLHF	TGCGCCAGCAGCTTGGCGGACAGGGGGTCACCCCTCCACTTT
-	TRBV7-9	TRBJ2-6	16	-	CASSLYGGSGANVLTF	TGTGCCAGCAGCTTATACGGGGGCTCTGGGGCCAACGTCCTGACTTTC
-	TRBV6-2/TRBV6-3	TRBJ1-2	15	-	CASSYSKYDSLGFAF	TGTGCCAGCAGTTACTCGAAATACGACTCACTTGGTTTTGCCTTC
-	TRBV7-8	TRBJ2-5	15	TRBD2	CASSVPSGGAGTQYF	TGTGCCAGCAGCGTACCTAGCGGGGGGGCGGGGACCCAGTACTTC
-	TRBV24-1	TRBJ2-3	16	TRBD2	CATAKASGGVTDTQYF	TGTGCCACCGCAAAGGCTAGCGGGGGGGTCACAGATACGCAGTATTTT
-	TRBV12-5	TRBJ2-5	15	TRBD2	CASGLNGLAEETQYF	TGTGCTAGCGGATTAAATGGACTAGCGGAAGAGACCCAGTACTTC
-	TRBV7-9	TRBJ2-2	15	TRBD1	CASSLQGAYTGELFF	TGTGCCAGCAGCTTACAGGGGGCTTACACCGGGGAGCTGTTTTTT
-	TRBV6-5	TRBJ2-1	15	TRBD1	CASNTPGQGFDEQFF	TGTGCCAGCAACACCCCGGGACAGGGGTTTGATGAGCAGTTCTTC
-	TRBV28	TRBJ1-3	14	-	CARITRISGNTIYF	TGTGCCAGAATTACCAGGATCTCTGGAAACACCATATATTTT
-	TRBV6-6	TRBJ1-5	15	-	CASSWRYRGDQPQHF	TGTGCCAGCAGTTGGCGTTATCGCGGCGATCAGCCCCAGCATTTT
-	TRBV13	TRBJ1-6	16	-	CASSIGGRIYNSPLHF	TGTGCCAGCAGTATAGGGGGTCGGATATATAATTCACCCCTCCACTTT
-	TRBV24-1	TRBJ2-1	16	TRBD2	CATSDTAGGHYNEQFF	TGTGCCACCAGTGATACTGCGGGGGGCCACTACAATGAGCAGTTCTTC
once	TRBV6-1	TRBJ1-5	15	-	CASSDSGVSNQPQHF	TGTGCCAGCAGTGATTCTGGAGTTAGCAATCAGCCCCAGCATTTT
-	TRBV28	TRBJ1-4	13	-	CASSRTANEKLFF	TGTGCCAGCAGTCGGACAGCTAATGAAAAACTGTTTTTT
-	TRBV4-1	TRBJ1-2	14	-	CASSQERGGYGYTF	TGCGCCAGCAGCCAAGAAAGGGGGGGCTATGGCTACACCTTC
-	TRBV6-6	TRBJ1-6	14	-	CASSSYRQNSPLHF	TGTGCCAGCAGTTCTTATCGCCAGAATTCACCCCTCCACTTT
-	TRBV7-9	TRBJ1-2	17	-	CASSLAGGRDSFYGYTF	TGTGCCAGCAGCTTAGCGGGAGGGAGGGACTCTTTCTATGGCTACACCTTC
-	TRBV6-5	TRBJ2-7	13	-	CASSYSEGYEQYF	TGTGCCAGCAGTTACTCAGAGGGCTACGAGCAGTACTTC
-	TRBV20-1	TRBJ2-7	13	TRBD2	CSASSGGTYEQYF	TGCAGTGCCAGTAGCGGGGGGACCTACGAGCAGTACTTC
-	TRBV16	TRBJ1-1	16	TRBD1	CASSQTQTRQGRKAFF	TGTGCCAGCAGCCAAACCCAGACTAGACAGGGACGGAAAGCTTTCTTT
once	TRBV7-2	TRBJ2-7	16	-	CASSLTDTPPIYEQYF	TGTGCCAGCAGCTTAACGGACACACCGCCTATCTACGAGCAGTACTTC
-	TRBV7-8	TRBJ1-2	15	-	CASSLVGSAGYGYTF	TGTGCCAGCAGCTTAGTGGGTTCTGCAGGCTATGGCTACACCTTC